The following is a T cell receptor (beta chain) sequence with its context. This clonotype was seen ten or more times. The antigen it recognizes is unknown. Per-nucleotide qualities are absent, and no much larger clonotype sits a single base away. The sample comes from a study of CD8 T cells in ankylosing spondylitis (dated by TCRdb to about 2017). For the study in its entirety: To find TCR variants linked to disease, the study profiled T cell receptor beta repertoires in ankylosing spondylitis patients and healthy donors. In total, the full study cohort was made up of roughly 100 healthy donors and approximately 27 ankylosing spondylitis patients. Peripheral blood was sampled, and synovial fluid was additionally collected from ankylosing spondylitis patients. Study-level results and caveats: The disease-linked clones showed a CD8+ phenotype and occurred at relatively low frequencies in peripheral blood. Some of the motif variants had been reported before in the synovial fluid and blood of reactive arthritis patients, a finding that suggests common disease-initiation mechanisms. Blood from ankylosing spondylitis patients appeared to be characterized by a TCR beta motif made up of under ten highly homologous amino acid variants. According to the report, matched synovial fluid samples from ankylosing spondylitis patients were significantly enriched for the disease-linked clones.

The run used an Illumina HiSeq 2500. TCR beta libraries were prepared by quantitative 5'-RACE with molecular barcodes. As for the original processing: Disease-linked TCR variants were identified with a new computational method built on a probabilistic model of VDJ rearrangement. In TCRdb, the public reads were trimmed at Q25 with fastp and aligned with MiXCR, with productive beta chains retained. One record per CDR3 amino acid sequence lists the most common genes and DNA. It is TCRdb's table, rather than the study itself, that gives the V and J calls and clone size. This sample lists approximately 45,000 distinct CDR3 sequences; approximately 11% were detected once. Of the sample, 1.2% to 1.5% falls within the top ten clones. The TCR comes from a male donor with ankylosing spondylitis or in good health (not recorded which). The material sequenced was blood, either unsorted or a sorted T cell fraction (not recorded which).

The sequence in DNA is TGTGCCAGCAGTCCGCCAGACAGAAACACTGAAGCTTTCTTT. It is translated as CASSPPDRNTEAFF. Recombination joined TRBV12-3 or TRBV12-4 with TRBJ1-1; the D gene is perhaps TRBD1, on 5 matching bases. The cysteine opens and the phenylalanine closes a CDR3 of 14 amino acids. The retained sequence is limited to the CDR3, 42 bases, with the frame set at the first base. The trim is 5 bases for V and 2 bases for J, with a gap of 12 bases between the germline ends.